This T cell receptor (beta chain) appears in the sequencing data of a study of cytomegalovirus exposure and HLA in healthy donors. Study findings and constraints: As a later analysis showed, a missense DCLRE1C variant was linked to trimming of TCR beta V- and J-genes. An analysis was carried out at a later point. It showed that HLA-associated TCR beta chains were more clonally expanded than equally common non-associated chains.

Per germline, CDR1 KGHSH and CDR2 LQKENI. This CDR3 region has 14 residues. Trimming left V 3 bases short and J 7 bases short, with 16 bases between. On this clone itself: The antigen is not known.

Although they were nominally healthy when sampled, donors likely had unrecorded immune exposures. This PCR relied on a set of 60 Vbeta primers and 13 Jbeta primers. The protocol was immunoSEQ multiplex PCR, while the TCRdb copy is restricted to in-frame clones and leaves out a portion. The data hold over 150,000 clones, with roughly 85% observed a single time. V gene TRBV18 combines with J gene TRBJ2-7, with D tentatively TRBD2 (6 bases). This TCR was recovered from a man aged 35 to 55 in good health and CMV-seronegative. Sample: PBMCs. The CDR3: CASSPTPLGGEQYF. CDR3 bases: TGTGCCAGCTCACCGACACCATTGGGAGGTGAGCAGTACTTC.